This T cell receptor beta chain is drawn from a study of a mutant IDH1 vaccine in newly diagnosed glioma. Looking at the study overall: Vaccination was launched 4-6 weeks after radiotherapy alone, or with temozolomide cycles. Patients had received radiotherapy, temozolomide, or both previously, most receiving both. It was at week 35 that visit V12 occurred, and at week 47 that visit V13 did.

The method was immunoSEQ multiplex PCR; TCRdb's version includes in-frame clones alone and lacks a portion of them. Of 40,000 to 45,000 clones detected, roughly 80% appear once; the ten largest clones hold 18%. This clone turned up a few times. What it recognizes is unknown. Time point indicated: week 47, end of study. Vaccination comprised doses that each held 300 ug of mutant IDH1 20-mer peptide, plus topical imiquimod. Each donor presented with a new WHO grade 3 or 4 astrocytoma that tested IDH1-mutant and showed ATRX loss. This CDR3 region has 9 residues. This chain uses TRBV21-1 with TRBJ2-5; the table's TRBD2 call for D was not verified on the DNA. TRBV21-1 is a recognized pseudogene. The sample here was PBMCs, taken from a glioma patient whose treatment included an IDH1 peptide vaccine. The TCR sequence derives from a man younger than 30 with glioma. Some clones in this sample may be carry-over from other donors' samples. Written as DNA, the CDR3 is TGTGCCACCCCGTTGACCCAGTACTTC. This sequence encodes CATPLTQYF.